This T cell receptor (beta chain) was captured by sequencing in a study of T cell responses to AZD1222 COVID-19 vaccine. Study-level results: Per reports, nearly half of all spike-specific TCRs target regions that are unmutated in variants.

Profiled with immunoSEQ multiplex PCR; TCRdb holds only in-frame clones, not every one. Among 140,000 to 150,000 clones, 91% were seen once, and the ten largest hold 4% to 6%. The CDR3 has 12 amino acids. The ends were cut back, 5 bases at V and 4 bases at J, with 9 bases in the middle. As regards this clone: Its cognate antigen is unknown.

The sequenced sample was peripheral blood, obtained on day 0 of AZD1222 vaccination. The sequence came from an adult in good health. The V and J genes are TRBV12-3 or TRBV12-4 and TRBJ2-7, with D tentatively TRBD1 (5 bases). CDR3 coding DNA: TGTGCCAGCAGTGCCACAGGTTACGAGCAGTACTTC. Protein product: CASSATGYEQYF.